Reported below is one TCR beta chain. Its antigen is not identified. This sample is part of a study of a mutant IDH1 vaccine in newly diagnosed glioma. Study context: A roughly 62% male, 37.5% female split and a mean age of approximately 40 years characterized treated patients.

From germline, CDR1 is SQVTM and CDR2 ANQGSEA. The CDR3 is 13 amino acids. Trimming shortened V by 4 bases and J by 0 bases, and 9 bases separated the two germline ends. Time point specified: week 35, safety follow-up. A 20-mer mutant IDH1 peptide at 300 ug was injected subcutaneously with topical imiquimod. Assay: immunoSEQ multiplex PCR; the TCRdb copy retains only in-frame clones and omits some. The sample shows about 32,000 clones, over 75% of them seen only once. V and J are TRBV29-1 and TRBJ2-5; no firm D call. The sample here was PBMCs, taken from a glioma patient whose treatment included an IDH1 peptide vaccine. The receptor was derived from a middle-aged man with glioma. Some clones in this sample may be carry-over from other donors' samples. CDR3 loop: CSVAAEYQETQYF. The CDR3 DNA reads as TGCAGCGTTGCCGCTGAGTACCAAGAGACCCAGTACTTC.